This T cell receptor (beta chain) originates from a study of T cell responses to AZD1222 COVID-19 vaccine (dated by TCRdb to about 2021). Looking at the study overall: AZD1222 recipients with second doses at about 4 weeks or about 12 weeks were pooled, because spike-specific TCR depth and breadth did not differ between schedules. TCR sequencing was performed for about 240 trial participants, of whom around 210 were given two doses of AZD1222 and some 25 were given two doses of MenACWY control vaccine. Trial participants were enrolled by age into 18-55, 56-69 and 70-plus year subgroups, with 148, 28 and 57 TCR-sequenced participants respectively. Study-wide findings and limitations: Because no samples from the day 14 peak response were available, repertoires could be characterized only after the peak T cell response. Most participants were white British and females outnumbered males, and the authors suggested that clonal diversity may have been underestimated. The whole spike protein was spanned by vaccine-associated CD4 TCRs, and dominant responses were seen in regions 160-218 and 743-854. In the small 56-69-year group, the increase in depth fell short of significance, most likely because of low power. Conclusions about previously exposed vaccinees are limited because only six or seven AZD1222 recipients were SARS-CoV-2 seropositive at baseline. A significant rise in spike-specific TCR breadth and depth was observed after two AZD1222 doses relative to day 0 and relative to MenACWY recipients. Nearly half of unique spike-specific TCRs reportedly recognized epitopes outside regions mutated in the B.1.351 and B.1.1.7 variants.

Explained via the paper, the time point label denotes: baseline before first vaccination. Samples from vaccinated people were obtained from the UK trials COV001 and COV002, which included a single-blind randomized controlled phase 2/3 trial of AZD1222 (ChAdOx1 nCoV-19) in healthy adults. For TCRbeta chain sequencing, PBMC samples from trial participants were taken at day 0 and at day 28 after the second dose. A distance of 19 bases separates the germline ends of V and J, which lose 3 bases and 2 bases respectively. CDR1 and CDR2, per the germline V gene (reference sequence), are DFQATT and SNEGSKA. The CDR3 contains 16 residues, cysteine and phenylalanine counted. Left in the record is the CDR3 DNA by itself, 48 bases read in frame from the first base. Details on this clone: This receptor's antigen is unknown. No base-level quality is on record; no much larger clone is a single base apart.

The CDR3 regions of human TCRbeta chains were analyzed by immunosequencing. Under the source paper's analysis protocol: Repertoire TCRs were checked for matches against a reference library of SARS-CoV-2-specific TCRs that had been generated using the MIRA antigen-specificity platform. Breadth was defined as the fraction of unique TCRs that were SARS-CoV-2-associated. Depth was defined as the fraction of total T cells that were SARS-CoV-2-associated. Using the MIRA data, each spike-specific TCR was assigned both to the spike region to which the TCR was reactive and to a CD4 or CD8 class. Log10-transformed breadth and depth values were compared by one-way ANOVA with Sidak's multiple comparisons tests. TCRdb took over this immuneACCESS table, retaining in-frame rearrangements with V and J assigned. Such tables are incomplete; in checked studies, under half of the missing clones stem from an unresolved V gene, and the remainder is unexplained. That table furnishes V, J and clone size, whereas the DNA furnished D and trimming. A total of more than 150,000 clones appear in this sample, 90% of them only once. Roughly 6.5% of the sample comes from the top ten.

The chain couples TRBV20-1 to TRBJ2-5; no confident D gene assignment can be made. The sample in question was peripheral blood, obtained on day 0 of AZD1222 vaccination. The receptor comes from an adult in good health. The CDR3 protein is CSASYDTRAEQETQYF. The sequence in DNA is TGCAGTGCTAGTTACGATACCCGGGCGGAGCAAGAGACCCAGTACTTC.